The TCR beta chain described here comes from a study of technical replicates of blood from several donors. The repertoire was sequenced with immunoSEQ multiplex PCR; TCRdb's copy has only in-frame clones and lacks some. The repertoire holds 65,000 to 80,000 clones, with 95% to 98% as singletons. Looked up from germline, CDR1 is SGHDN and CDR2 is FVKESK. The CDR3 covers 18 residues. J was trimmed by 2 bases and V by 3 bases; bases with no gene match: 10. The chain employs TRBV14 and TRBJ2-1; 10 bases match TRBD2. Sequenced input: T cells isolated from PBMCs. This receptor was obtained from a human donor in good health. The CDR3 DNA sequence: TGTGCCAGCAGCCATCTCCTAGCGGGAGCGAGGACCTACAATGAGCAGTTCTTC. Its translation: CASSHLLAGARTYNEQFF. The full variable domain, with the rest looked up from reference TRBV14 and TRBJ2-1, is EAGVTQFPSHSVIEKGQTVTLRCDPISGHDNLYWYRRVMGKEIKFLLHFVKESKQDESGMPNNRFLAERTGGTYSTLKVQPAELEDSGVYFCASSHLLAGARTYNEQFFGPGTRLTVL.